Presented here are 10 T cell receptor beta chains from one specimen sequenced in a study of blood T cells in healthy people across ages. Sample-barcoded 5' priming and a J-beta primer mix drove a second PCR of about 6 to 11 cycles. TCRdb reanalysed the 5' RACE reads using MiXCR and keeps one entry per CDR3 protein. The table has 250,000 to 300,000 distinct CDR3 sequences, 25% to 30% seen once; the top ten hold over 25%. The sample was blood. The receptors shown here come from a woman in her 70s in good health.

Note on this clonotype: An end of the junction differs from the germline gene, which may be a read error. The chain employs TRBV7-9 and TRBJ1-2; D is unclear. This CDR3 has 11 residues. The germline V gene encodes CDR1 SEHNR and CDR2 FQNEAQ (reference sequence). This chain's CDR3 is CSSGLLYGYTF. CDR3 nucleotide sequence: TGTTCCAGCGGGTTGCTCTATGGCTACACCTTC.

The chain combines TRBV28 with TRBJ2-1; D ambiguous. The CDR3 totals 11 residues. V was shortened by 3 bases and J by 8 bases, with 5 bases between the two germline ends. The germline V gene encodes CDR1 MDHEN and CDR2 SYDVKM. The CDR3 sequence: CASSLVYEQFF. The CDR3 region has the DNA TGTGCCAGCAGTTTGGTATATGAGCAGTTCTTC.

This clonotype was seen ten or more times. The chain carries TRBV25-1 and TRBJ2-1; TRBD2 aligns across 11 bases. V dropped 0 bases and J dropped 10; count of bases not matched to a gene: 8. CDR1 and CDR2 (germline): MGHDK, SYGVNS. The CDR3 has 16 amino acids. This CDR3 reads CASSEYLLAGVTEQFF. Written as DNA, the CDR3 is TGTGCCAGCAGTGAATACCTACTAGCGGGAGTCACCGAGCAGTTCTTC.

The chain couples TRBV28 to TRBJ2-2; D gene unclear. The CDR3 is made up of 14 amino acids. Germline V gives CDR1 MDHEN, CDR2 SYDVKM. Deletions cut 8 bases from V and 0 bases from J, with 10 bases between. In DNA form, the CDR3 reads TGTGCCAGCGGGCGTGATACGAACACCGGGGAGCTGTTTTTT. It specifies CASGRDTNTGELFF.

This clonotype occurred a few times. This chain's CDR3 is CASGLSETKNIQYF. In nucleotides, the CDR3 is TGTGCTAGTGGTTTGTCGGAAACCAAAAACATTCAGTACTTC. The chain couples TRBV12-5 to TRBJ2-4; D gene uncertain. CDR1 and CDR2 from the germline V gene are LGHNT and FRNRAP. CDR3 size: 14 residues. Trimming removed 2 bases at V and 2 bases at J, with 7 bases between. Looking up the rest from reference TRBV12-5 and TRBJ2-4 gives the full variable domain: DARVTQTPRHKVTEMGQEVTMRCQPILGHNTVFWYRQTMMQGLELLAYFRNRAPLDDSGMPKDRFSAEMPDATLATLKIQPSEPRDSAVYFCASGLSETKNIQYFGAGTRLSVL.

The genes are TRBV7-2 and TRBJ2-5, with 7 nucleotides matching TRBD2. CDR3 size: 15 residues. Germline-derived CDR1 and CDR2 are SGHTA and FQGNSA. Unmatched junction bases numbered 5, after V lost 3 bases and J lost 1 base. CDR3: CASSLTAGVQETQYF. The CDR3 DNA reads TGTGCCAGCAGCTTGACTGCGGGAGTCCAAGAGACCCAGTACTTC.

The chain joins TRBV6-2 or TRBV6-3 to TRBJ1-5; TRBD1 matches 7 bases. V shed 2 bases, J shed 5 bases, and the junction held 3 bases outside the gene matches. Germline V gene data show CDR1 as MNHEY and CDR2 as SVGEGT. The CDR3 sequence is 14 residues long. The CDR3 DNA reads TGTGCCAGCAGTTACGGGGACAGTTATCAGCCCCAGCATTTT. Translating it yields CASSYGDSYQPQHF.

There are a few counts of this clonotype. The chain employs TRBV28 and TRBJ1-6; TRBD1 is a possible D gene (5 bases). The germline CDR1 and CDR2 sequences are MDHEN and SYDVKM. The length of the CDR3 is 12 residues. V lost 6 bases to trimming and J lost 13 bases, with 13 bases between them. DNA for the CDR3: TGTGCCAGCAGAAGCAGGGTACTCCCCCTCCACTTT. Translating it yields CASRSRVLPLHF.

This clonotype showed up just a few times. This chain connects TRBV7-6 to TRBJ1-3; no firm D call. Germline CDR1 and CDR2: SGHVS and FNYEAQ. The CDR3 is 14 amino acids. Trimming removed 0 bases at V and 4 bases at J, with 7 bases between. The CDR3 reads CASSLAETGNTIYF. Here the CDR3 DNA reads TGTGCCAGCAGCTTAGCCGAGACAGGAAACACCATATATTTT.

A few counts support this clonotype. This chain joins TRBV7-2 and TRBJ2-1, with D possibly TRBD2 on 7 matching bases. Per germline, CDR1 SGHTA and CDR2 FQGNSA. The CDR3 is 16 residues long. Trimming took off 4 bases at V and 4 bases at J, with 17 bases between the two ends. The CDR3 DNA reads as TGTGCCAGCAGCTCCCGAGGGGGGGGACAATACAATGAGCAGTTCTTC. The encoded protein is CASSSRGGGQYNEQFF.